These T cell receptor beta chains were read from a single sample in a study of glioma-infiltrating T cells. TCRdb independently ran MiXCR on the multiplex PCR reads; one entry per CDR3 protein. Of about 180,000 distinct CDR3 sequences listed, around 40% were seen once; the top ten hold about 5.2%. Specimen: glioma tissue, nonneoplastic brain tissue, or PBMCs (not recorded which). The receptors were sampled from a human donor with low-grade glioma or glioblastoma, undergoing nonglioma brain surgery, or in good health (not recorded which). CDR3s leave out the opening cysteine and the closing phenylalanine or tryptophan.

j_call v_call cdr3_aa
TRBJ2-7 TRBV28 VSSLGRYHEQY
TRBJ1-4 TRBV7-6 ASSTAATNEKLF
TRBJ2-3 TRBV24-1 STSDLAAINTDTQY
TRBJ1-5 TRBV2 ASRLNQPQH
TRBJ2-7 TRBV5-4 ASRTTDSGSDEQY
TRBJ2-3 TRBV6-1 ASSIDNTDTQY
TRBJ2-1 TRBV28 ASSLLGSYNEQF
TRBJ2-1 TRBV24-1 ATIGERNKQF
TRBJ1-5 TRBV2 AIHGPTQPQH
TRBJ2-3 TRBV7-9 ASSSHKGEGNTDTQY
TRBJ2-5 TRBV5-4 ASSLVRQGETQY
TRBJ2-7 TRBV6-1 ASSRERLAGHEQY
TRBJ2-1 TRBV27 ASSLSTHSGRASEQF
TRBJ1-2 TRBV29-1 SFDTGTGGWSYGYT
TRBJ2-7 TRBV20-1 SAGRDGSYEQY
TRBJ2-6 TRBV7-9 ASSLSGSYNVLT
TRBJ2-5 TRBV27 ASSLLGGETQY
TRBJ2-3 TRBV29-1 SVEDSRGIDHRYTQY
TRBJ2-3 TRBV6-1 ASRGLAPRTDTQY
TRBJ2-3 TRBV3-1 ASSQEGGSLTDTQY
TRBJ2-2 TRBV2 ASSVARNTGELF
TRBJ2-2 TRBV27 ASRASGFTGELF
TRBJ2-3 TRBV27 ASSLRLPQGPTDTQY
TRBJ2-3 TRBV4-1 ASSHHLVDVSDTQY
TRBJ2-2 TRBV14 ASSQDLDGELF
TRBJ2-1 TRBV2 ARQGKGAYNEQF
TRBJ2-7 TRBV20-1 SAGGAQEEQY
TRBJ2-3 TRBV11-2 ASSLAGSGLSTDTQY
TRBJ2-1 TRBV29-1 SGAGTSYNEQF
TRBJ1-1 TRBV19 ASTAGTVNTEAF
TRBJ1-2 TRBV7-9 ASSLSGTGFGYT
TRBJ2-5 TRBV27 ASRFCAGETQY
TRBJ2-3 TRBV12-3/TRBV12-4 ASSLWEGKDTQY
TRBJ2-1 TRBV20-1 SATKGLAVTYNEQF
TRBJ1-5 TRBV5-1 ASSPDGRQPQH
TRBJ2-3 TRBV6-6 DTQLAGSTDKQY
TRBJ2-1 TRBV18 ASSTRGSYNEQF
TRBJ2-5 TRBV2 ASRGDTQETQY
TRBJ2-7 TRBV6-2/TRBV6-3 AISERDIYEQY
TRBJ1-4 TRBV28 ASRQRDTINEKLF
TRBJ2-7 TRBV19 ASSILAGEQY
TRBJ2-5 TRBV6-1 VSIAGQETQY
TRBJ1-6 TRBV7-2 ASSSRQGPRSYNSPLH
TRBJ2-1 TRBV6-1 ASTPDSHSSYNEQF
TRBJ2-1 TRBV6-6 ASSYRPGLAGADEQF
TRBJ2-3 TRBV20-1 SARSKQGLSDTQY
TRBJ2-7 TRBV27 ASGFRGAYEQY
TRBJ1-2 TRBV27 ASKEGQLNYGYT
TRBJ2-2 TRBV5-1 ASSPVADGELF
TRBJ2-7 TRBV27 ASRQTYVAYEQY
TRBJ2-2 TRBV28 VSWRAPRELF
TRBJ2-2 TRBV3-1 ASSPTVTGELF
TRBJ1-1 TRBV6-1 ASRDGLTEAF
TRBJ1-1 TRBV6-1 ASSPPTNYTEAF
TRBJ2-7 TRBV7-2 ASSTSGTGNYEQY
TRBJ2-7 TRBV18 ASSVVSYQQY
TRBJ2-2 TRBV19 ASSIVGSLNTGELF
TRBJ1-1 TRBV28 ASSLGTETYMNTEAF
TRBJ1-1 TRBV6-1 ASGRSGGWSTEAF